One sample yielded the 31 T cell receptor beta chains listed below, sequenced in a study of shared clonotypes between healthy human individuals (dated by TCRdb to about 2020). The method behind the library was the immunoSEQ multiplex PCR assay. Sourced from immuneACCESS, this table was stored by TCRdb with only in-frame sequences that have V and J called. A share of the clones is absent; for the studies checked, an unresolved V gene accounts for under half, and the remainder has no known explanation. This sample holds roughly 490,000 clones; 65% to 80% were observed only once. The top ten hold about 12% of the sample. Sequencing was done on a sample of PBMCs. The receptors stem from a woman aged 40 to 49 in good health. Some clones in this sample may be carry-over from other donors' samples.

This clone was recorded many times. CDR3 in amino acids: CASSAGTSGFRGLAKNIQYF. In DNA, the CDR3 is TGCGCCAGCAGTGCCGGGACTAGCGGGTTCCGGGGGTTAGCCAAAAACATTCAGTACTTC. The chain recombines TRBV10-2 with TRBJ2-4; TRBD2 aligns across 12 bases. With V trimmed by 4 bases and J by 0 bases, 13 bases remained unmatched. Germline lookup yields CDR1 WSHSY and CDR2 SAAADI. This CDR3 is built from 20 residues.

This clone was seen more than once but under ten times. The CDR3 is CASKLVGQGSYEQYF. The CDR3 DNA sequence: TGTGCCAGCAAGTTGGTAGGACAGGGTTCCTACGAGCAGTACTTC. This rearrangement joins TRBV2 to TRBJ2-7, with 8 bases matching TRBD1. The length of the CDR3 is 15 residues. Germline V gene lookup returns CDR1 SNHLY and CDR2 FYNNEI. Trimming cost V 7 bases and J 1 base; bases outside gene matches: 9.

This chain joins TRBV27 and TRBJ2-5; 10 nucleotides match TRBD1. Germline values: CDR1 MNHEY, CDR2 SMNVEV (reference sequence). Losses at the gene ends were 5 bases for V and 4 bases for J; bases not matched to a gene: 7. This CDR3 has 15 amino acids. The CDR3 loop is CASSEIGTGAETQYF. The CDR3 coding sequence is TGTGCCAGCAGTGAAATCGGGACAGGGGCAGAGACCCAGTACTTC.

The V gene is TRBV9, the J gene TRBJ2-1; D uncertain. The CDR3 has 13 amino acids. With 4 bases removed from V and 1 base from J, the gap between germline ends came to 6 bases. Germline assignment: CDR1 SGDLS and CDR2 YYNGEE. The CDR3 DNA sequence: TGTGCCAGCAGCCCCACATCCTACAATGAGCAGTTCTTC. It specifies CASSPTSYNEQFF.

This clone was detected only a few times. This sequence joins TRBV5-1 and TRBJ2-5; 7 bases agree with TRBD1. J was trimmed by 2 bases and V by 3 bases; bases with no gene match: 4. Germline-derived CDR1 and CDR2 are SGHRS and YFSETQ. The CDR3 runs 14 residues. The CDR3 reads CASSSTTGQETQYF. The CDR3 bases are TGCGCCAGCAGCTCGACGACAGGGCAAGAGACCCAGTACTTC. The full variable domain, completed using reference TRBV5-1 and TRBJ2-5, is KAGVTQTPRYLIKTRGQQVTLSCSPISGHRSVSWYQQTPGQGLQFLFEYFSETQRNKGNFPGRFSGRQFSNSRSEMNVSTLELGDSALYLCASSSTTGQETQYFGPGTRLLVL.

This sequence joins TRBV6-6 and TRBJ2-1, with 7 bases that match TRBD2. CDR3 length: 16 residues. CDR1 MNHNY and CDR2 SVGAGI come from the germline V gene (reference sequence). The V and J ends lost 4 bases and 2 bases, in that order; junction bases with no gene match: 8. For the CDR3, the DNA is TGTGCCAGCAGTTCGACGGGAGGTATGACCTACAATGAGCAGTTCTTC. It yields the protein CASSSTGGMTYNEQFF.

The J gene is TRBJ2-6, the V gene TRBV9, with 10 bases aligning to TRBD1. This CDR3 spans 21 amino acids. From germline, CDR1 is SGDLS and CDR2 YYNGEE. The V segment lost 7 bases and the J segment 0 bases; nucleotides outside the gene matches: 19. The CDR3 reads CASFPTPFFDRGLSGANVLTF. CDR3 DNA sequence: TGTGCCAGCTTCCCGACCCCCTTTTTTGACAGGGGGCTCTCTGGGGCCAACGTCCTGACTTTC.

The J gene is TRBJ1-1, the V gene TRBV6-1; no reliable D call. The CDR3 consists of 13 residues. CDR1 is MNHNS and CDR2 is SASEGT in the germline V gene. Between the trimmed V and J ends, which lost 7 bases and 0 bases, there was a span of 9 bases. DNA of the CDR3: TGTGCCAGCATGGGCGGGCTGAACACTGAAGCTTTCTTT. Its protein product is CASMGGLNTEAFF.

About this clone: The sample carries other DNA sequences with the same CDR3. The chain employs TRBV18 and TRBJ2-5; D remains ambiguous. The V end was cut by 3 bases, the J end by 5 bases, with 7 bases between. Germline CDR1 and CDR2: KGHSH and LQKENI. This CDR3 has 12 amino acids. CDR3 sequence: CASSPSGETQYF. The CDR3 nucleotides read TGTGCCAGCTCACCTAGTGGGGAGACCCAGTACTTC.

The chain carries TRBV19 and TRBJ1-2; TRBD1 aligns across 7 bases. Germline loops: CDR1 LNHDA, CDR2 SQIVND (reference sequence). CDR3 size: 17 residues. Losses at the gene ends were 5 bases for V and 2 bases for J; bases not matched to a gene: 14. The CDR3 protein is CASSGVGGQDTNYGYTF. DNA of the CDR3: TGTGCCAGTAGTGGGGTAGGAGGACAGGATACAAACTATGGCTACACCTTC.

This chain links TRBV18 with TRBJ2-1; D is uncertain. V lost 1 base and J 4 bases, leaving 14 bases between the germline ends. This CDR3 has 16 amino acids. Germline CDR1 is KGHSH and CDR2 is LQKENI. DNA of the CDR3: TGTGCCAGCTCACCACGGTTGGACGGGTTATACAATGAGCAGTTCTTC. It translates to CASSPRLDGLYNEQFF. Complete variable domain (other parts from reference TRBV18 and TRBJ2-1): NAGVMQNPRHLVRRRGQEARLRCSPMKGHSHVYWYRQLPEEGLKFMVYLQKENIIDESGMPKERFSAEFPKEGPSILRIQQVVRGDSAAYFCASSPRLDGLYNEQFFGPGTRLTVL.

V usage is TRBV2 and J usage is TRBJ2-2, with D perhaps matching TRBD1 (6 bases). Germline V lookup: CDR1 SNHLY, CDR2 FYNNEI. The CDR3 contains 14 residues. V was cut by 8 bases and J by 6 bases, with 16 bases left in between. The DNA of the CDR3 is TGTGCCAGCGGAACGACAGGTTTCTCCGGGGAGCTGTTTTTT. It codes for CASGTTGFSGELFF.

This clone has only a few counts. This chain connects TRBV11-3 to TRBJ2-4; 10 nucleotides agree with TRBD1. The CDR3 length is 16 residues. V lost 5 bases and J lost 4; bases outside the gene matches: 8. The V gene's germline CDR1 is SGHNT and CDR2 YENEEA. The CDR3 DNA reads TGTGCCAGCAGCCGGGGGGGACAGGGGACAAAAAACATTCAGTACTTC. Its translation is CASSRGGQGTKNIQYF.

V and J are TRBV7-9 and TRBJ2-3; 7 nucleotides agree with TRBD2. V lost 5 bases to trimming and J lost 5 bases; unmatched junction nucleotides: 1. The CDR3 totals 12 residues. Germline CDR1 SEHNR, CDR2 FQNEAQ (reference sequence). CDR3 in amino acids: CASSPGGDTQYF. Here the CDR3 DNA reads TGTGCCAGCAGCCCGGGGGGAGATACGCAGTATTTT.

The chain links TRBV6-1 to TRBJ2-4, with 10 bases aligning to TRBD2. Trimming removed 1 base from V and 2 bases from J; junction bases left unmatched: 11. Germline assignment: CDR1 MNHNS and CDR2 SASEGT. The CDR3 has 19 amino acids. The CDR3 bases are TGTGCCAGCAGTGAAGGGGCTAGCGGGAGCTCCTTAACCAAAAACATTCAGTACTTC. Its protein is CASSEGASGSSLTKNIQYF.

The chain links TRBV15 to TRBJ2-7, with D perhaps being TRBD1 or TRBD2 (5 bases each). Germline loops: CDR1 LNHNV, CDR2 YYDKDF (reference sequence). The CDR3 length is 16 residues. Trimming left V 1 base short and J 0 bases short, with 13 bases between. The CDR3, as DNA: TGTGCCACCAGCAGAGCCGGGACGGCTTTCTCCTACGAGCAGTACTTC. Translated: CATSRAGTAFSYEQYF.

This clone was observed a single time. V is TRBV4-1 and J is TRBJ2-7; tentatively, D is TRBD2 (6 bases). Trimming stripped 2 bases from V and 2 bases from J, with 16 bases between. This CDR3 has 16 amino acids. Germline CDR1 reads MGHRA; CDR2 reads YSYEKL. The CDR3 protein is CASSQSGGDLTYEQYF. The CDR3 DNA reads TGCGCCAGCAGCCAAAGTGGAGGGGACCTCACCTACGAGCAGTACTTC.

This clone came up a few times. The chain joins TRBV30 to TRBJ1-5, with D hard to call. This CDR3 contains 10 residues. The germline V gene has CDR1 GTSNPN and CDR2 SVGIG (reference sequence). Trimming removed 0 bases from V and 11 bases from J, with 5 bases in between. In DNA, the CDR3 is TGTGCCTGGAGTGTACGGTCCCAGCATTTT. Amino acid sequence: CAWSVRSQHF. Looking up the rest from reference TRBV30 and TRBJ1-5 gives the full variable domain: SQTIHQWPATLVQPVGSPLSLECTVEGTSNPNLYWYRQAAGRGLQLLFYSVGIGQISSEVPQNLSASRPQDRQFILSSKKLLLSDSGFYLCAWSVRSQHFGDGTRLSIL.

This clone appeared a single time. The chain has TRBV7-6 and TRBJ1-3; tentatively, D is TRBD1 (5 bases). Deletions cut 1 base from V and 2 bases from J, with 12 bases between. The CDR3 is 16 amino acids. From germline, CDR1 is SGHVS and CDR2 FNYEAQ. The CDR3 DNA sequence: TGTGCCAGCAGCTTAGTAGTAGGGACCGCTGGAAACACCATATATTTT. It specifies CASSLVVGTAGNTIYF.

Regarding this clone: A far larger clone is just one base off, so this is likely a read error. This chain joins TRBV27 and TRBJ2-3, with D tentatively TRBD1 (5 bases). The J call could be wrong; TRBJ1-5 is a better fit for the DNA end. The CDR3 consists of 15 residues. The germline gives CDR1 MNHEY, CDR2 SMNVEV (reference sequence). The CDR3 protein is CASSLGFSDTDTQHF. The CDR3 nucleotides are TGTGCCAGCAGTTTGGGGTTCTCGGACACAGATACGCAGCATTTT.

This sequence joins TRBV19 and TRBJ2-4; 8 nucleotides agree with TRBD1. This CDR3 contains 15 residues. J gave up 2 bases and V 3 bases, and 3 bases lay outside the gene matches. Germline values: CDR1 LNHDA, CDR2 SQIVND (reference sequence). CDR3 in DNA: TGTGCCAGTAGTATGACAGGGGAGCCCAAAAACATTCAGTACTTC. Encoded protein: CASSMTGEPKNIQYF.

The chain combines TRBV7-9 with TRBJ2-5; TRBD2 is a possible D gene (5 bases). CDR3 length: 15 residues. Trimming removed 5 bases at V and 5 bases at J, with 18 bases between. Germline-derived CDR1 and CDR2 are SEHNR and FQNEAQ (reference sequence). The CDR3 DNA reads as TGTGCCAGCAGCCCAAGACTAAGGGAAGAGGAGACCCAGTACTTC. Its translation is CASSPRLREEETQYF.

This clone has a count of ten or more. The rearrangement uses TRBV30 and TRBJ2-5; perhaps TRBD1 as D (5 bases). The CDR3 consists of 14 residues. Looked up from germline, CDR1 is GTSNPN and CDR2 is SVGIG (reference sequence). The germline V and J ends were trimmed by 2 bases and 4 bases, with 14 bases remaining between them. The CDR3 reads CAWSSLGQVETQYF. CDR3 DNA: TGTGCCTGGAGTTCCCTGGGGCAGGTAGAGACCCAGTACTTC.

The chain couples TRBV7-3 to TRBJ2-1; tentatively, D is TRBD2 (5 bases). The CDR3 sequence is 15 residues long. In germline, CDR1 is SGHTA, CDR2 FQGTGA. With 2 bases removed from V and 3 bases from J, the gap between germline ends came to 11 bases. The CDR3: CASSLAPEVYNEQFF. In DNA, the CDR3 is TGTGCCAGCAGCTTAGCCCCGGAGGTCTACAATGAGCAGTTCTTC.

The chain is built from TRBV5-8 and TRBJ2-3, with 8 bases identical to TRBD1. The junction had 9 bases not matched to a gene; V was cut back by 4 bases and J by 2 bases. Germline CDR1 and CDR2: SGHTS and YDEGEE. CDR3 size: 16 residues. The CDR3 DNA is TGTGCCAGCAGCCCGGGGACAGGCCTAAACACAGATACGCAGTATTTT. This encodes CASSPGTGLNTDTQYF.

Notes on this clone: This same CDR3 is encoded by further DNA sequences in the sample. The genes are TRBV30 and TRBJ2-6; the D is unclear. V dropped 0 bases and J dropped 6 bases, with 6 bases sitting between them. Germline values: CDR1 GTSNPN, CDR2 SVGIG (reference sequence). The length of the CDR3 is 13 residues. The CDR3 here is CAWSVQLANVLTF. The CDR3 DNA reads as TGTGCCTGGAGTGTACAACTGGCCAACGTCCTGACTTTC.

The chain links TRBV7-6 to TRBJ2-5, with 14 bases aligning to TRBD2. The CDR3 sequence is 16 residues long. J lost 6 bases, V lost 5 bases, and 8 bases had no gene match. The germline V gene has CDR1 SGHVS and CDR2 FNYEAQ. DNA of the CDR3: TGTGCCAGCAGCCCCGGGACTAGCGGGAGCGGGCAGACCCAGTACTTC. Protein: CASSPGTSGSGQTQYF. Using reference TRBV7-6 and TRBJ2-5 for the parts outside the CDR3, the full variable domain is GAGVSQSPRYKVTKRGQDVALRCDPISGHVSLYWYRQALGQGPEFLTYFNYEAQQDKSGLPNDRFSAERPEGSISTLTIQRTEQRDSAMYRCASSPGTSGSGQTQYFGPGTRLLVL.

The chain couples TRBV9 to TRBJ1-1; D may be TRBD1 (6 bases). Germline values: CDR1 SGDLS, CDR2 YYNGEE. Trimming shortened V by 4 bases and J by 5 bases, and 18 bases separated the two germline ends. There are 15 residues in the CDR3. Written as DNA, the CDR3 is TGTGCCAGCAGCCCGCGCGGGGGGGGCTGGACTGAAGCTTTCTTT. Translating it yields CASSPRGGGWTEAFF.

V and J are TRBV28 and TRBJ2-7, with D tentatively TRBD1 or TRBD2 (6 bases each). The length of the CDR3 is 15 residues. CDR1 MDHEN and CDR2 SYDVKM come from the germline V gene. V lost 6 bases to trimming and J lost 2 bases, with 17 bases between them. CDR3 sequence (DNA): TGTGCCAGCAGATCTGGCCCGGAGGGGGCCTACGAGCAGTACTTC. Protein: CASRSGPEGAYEQYF.

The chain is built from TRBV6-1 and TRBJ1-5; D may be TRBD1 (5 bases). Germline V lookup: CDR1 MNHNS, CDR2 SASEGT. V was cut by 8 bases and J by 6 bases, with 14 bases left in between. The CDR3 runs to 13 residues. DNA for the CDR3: TGTGCCAGCGGGGGGGGGATCGGTCAGCCCCAGCATTTT. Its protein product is CASGGGIGQPQHF.

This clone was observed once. CDR3 protein: CASSPILDTEAFF. CDR3 bases: TGTGCCAGCAGCCCGATTCTGGACACTGAAGCTTTCTTT. The chain couples TRBV9 to TRBJ1-1, with D uncertain. Trimming shortened V by 4 bases and J by 3 bases, and 10 bases separated the two germline ends. CDR1 is SGDLS and CDR2 is YYNGEE in the germline V gene. The length of the CDR3 is 13 residues.